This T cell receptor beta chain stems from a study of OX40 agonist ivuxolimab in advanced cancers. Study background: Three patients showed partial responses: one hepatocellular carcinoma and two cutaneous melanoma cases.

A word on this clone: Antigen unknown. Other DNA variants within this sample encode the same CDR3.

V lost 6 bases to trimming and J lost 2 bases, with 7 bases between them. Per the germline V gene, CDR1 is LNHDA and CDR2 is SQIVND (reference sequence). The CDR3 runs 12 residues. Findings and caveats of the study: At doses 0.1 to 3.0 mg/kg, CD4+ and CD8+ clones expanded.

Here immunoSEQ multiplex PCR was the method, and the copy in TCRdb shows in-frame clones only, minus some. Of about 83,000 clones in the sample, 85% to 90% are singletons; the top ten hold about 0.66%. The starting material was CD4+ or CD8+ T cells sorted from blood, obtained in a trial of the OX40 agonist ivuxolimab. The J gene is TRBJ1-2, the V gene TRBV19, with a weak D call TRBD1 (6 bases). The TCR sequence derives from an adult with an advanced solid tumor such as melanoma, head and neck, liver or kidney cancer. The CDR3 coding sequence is TGTGCCAGTAGCGGACAGAACTATGGCTACACCTTC. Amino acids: CASSGQNYGYTF.